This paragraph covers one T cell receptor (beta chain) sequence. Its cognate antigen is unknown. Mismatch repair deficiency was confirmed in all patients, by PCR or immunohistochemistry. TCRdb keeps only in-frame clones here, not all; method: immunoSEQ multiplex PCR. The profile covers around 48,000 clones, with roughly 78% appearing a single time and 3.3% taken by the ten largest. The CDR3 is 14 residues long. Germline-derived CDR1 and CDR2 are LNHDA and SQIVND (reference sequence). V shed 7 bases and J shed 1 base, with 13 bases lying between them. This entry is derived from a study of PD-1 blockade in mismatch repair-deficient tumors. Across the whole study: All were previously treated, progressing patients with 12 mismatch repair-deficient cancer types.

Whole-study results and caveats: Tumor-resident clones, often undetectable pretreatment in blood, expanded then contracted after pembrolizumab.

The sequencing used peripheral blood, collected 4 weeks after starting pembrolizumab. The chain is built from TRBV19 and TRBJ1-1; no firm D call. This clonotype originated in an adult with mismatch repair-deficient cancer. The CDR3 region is CASTRLSSNTEAFF. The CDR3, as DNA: TGTGCCAGTACCCGGCTCAGCTCGAACACTGAAGCTTTCTTT.